The T cell receptor (beta chain) described here comes from a study of cytomegalovirus exposure and HLA in healthy donors. Study outcomes and limitations: There were about 160 TCR beta chains listed as cytomegalovirus-associated. Sequencing likely caused a cluster of highly shared sequence variants. Whilst most TCR sequences proved rare, a subset of public TCRs occurred across many donors. DRB1 showed the most TCR associations and HLA-C the fewest in a later analysis, as rates varied by HLA locus.

With regard to this clone: Its antigen is as yet unknown.

Both 60 Vbeta primers and 13 Jbeta primers went into the PCR. Profiled with immunoSEQ multiplex PCR; TCRdb holds only in-frame clones, not every one. The data contain approximately 160,000 clones, approximately 81% of them seen just once; the ten biggest clones take up less than 2%. With 8 bases clipped from V and 4 bases from J, the junction kept 6 bases outside the gene matches. The CDR3 runs to 14 residues. Germline CDR1 LNHDA, CDR2 SQIVND (reference sequence). The sample consisted of PBMCs. The chain has TRBV19 and TRBJ2-1; TRBD2 matches at 9 bases. The clonotype was recovered from a male donor in good health and CMV-seronegative. CDR3 nucleotide sequence: TGTGCCAGTTGCCCTAGCGGGACATACAATGAGCAGTTCTTC. It translates to CASCPSGTYNEQFF. The complete variable domain, with remaining parts taken from reference TRBV19 and TRBJ2-1, reads DGGITQSPKYLFRKEGQNVTLSCEQNLNHDAMYWYRQDPGQGLRLIYYSQIVNDFQKGDIAEGYSVSREKKESFPLTVTSAQKNPTAFYLCASCPSGTYNEQFFGPGTRLTVL.